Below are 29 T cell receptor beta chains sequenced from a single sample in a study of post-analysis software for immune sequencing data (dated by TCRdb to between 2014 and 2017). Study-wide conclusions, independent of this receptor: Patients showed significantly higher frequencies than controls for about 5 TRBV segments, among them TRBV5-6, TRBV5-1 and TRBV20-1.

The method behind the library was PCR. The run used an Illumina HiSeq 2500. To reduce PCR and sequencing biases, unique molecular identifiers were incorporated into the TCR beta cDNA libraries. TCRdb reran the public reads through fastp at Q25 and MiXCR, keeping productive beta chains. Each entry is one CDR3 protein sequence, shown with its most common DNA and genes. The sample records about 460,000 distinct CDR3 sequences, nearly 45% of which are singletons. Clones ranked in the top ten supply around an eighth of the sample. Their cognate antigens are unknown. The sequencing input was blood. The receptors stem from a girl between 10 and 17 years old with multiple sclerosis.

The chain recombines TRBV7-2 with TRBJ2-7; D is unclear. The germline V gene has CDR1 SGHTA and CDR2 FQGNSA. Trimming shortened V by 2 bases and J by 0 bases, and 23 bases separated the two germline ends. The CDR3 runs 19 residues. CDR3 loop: CASSLSFLFSASNSYEQYF. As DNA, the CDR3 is TGTGCCAGCAGCTTATCGTTCTTATTTTCCGCCTCTAACTCCTACGAGCAGTACTTC.

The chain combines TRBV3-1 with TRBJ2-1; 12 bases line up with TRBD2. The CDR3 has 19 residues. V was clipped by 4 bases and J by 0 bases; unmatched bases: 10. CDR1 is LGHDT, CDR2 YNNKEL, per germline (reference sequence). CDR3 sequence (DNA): TGTGCCAGCAGCCCCGGGACTAGCGGGTACCCGAACTCCTACAATGAGCAGTTCTTC. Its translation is CASSPGTSGYPNSYNEQFF.

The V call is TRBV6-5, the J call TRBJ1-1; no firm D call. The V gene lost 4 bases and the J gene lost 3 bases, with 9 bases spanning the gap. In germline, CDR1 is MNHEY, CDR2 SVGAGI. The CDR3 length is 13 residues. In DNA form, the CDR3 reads TGTGCCAGCAGTTTTGGCAGCGACACTGAAGCTTTCTTT. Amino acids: CASSFGSDTEAFF.

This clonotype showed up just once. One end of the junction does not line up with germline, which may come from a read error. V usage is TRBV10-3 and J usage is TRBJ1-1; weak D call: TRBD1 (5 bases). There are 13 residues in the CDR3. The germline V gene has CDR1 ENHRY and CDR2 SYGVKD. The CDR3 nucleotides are TGCGCCATCAGTGATGGGGGGAGGACTGAAGCTTTCTTT. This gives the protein CAISDGGRTEAFF.

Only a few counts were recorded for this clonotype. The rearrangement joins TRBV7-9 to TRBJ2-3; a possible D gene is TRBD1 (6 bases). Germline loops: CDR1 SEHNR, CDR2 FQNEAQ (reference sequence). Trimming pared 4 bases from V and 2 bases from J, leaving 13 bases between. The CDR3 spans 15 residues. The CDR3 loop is CASSYGTRDTDTQYF. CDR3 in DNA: TGTGCCAGCAGCTACGGGACACGGGACACAGATACGCAGTATTTT. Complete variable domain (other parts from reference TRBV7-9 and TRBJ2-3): DTGVSQNPRHKITKRGQNVTFRCDPISEHNRLYWYRQTLGQGPEFLTYFQNEAQLEKSRLLSDRFSAERPKGSFSTLEIQRTEQGDSAMYLCASSYGTRDTDTQYFGPGTRLTVL.

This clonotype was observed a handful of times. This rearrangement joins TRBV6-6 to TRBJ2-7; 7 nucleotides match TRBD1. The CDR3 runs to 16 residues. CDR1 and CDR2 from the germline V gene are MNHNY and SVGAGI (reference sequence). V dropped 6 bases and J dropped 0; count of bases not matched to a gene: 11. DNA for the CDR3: TGTGCCAGCAGACCCCCAAAAGGGGGCGACTCCTACGAGCAGTACTTC. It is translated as CASRPPKGGDSYEQYF.

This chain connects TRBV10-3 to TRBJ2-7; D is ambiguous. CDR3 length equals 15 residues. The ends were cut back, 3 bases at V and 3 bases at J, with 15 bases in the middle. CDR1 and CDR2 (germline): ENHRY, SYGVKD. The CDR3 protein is CAISDPSSGGYEQYF. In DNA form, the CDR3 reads TGTGCCATCAGTGACCCCAGCTCAGGTGGCTACGAGCAGTACTTC.

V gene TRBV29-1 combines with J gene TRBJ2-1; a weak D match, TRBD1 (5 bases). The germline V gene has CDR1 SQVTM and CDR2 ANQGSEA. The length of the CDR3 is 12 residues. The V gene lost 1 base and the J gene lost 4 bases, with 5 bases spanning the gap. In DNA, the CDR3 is TGCAGCGTTGAAGGACAGTACAATGAGCAGTTCTTC. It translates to CSVEGQYNEQFF.

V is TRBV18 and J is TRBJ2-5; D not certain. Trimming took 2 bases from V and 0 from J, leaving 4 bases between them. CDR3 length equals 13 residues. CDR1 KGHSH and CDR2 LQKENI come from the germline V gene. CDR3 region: CASSPNNQETQYF. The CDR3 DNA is TGTGCCAGCTCACCAAACAACCAAGAGACCCAGTACTTC.

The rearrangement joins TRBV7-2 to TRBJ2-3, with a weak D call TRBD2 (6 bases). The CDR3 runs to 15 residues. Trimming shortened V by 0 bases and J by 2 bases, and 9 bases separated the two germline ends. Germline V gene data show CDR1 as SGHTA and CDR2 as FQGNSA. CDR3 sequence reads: CASSLAGLYTDTQYF. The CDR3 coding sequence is TGTGCCAGCAGCTTAGCGGGACTTTACACAGATACGCAGTATTTT.

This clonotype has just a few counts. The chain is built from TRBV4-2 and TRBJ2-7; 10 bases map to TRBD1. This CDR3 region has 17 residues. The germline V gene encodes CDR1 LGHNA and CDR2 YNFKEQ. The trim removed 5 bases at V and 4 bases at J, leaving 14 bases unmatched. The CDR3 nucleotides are TGTGCCAGCAGCGATCACTGGACGGACAGGGGGTCTTACGAGCAGTACTTC. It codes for CASSDHWTDRGSYEQYF.

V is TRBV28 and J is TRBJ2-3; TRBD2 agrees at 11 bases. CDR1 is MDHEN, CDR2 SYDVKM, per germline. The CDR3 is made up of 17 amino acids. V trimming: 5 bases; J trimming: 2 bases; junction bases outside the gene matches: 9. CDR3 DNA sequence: TGTGCCAGCAGTACGCCCCTACTAGCGGGAGACACAGATACGCAGTATTTT. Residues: CASSTPLLAGDTDTQYF.

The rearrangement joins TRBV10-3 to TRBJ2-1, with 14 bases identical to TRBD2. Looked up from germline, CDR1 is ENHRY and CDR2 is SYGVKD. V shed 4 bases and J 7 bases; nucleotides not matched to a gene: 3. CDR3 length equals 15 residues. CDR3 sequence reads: CAISGTSGRLNEQFF. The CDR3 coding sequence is TGTGCCATCAGTGGGACTAGCGGGAGGTTAAATGAGCAGTTCTTC.

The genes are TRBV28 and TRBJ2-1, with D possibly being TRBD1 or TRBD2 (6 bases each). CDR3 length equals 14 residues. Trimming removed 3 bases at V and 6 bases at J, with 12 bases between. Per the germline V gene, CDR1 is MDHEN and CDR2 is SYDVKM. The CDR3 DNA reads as TGTGCCAGCAGTTTCGTAGGAGGGGGCAATGAGCAGTTCTTC. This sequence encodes CASSFVGGGNEQFF.

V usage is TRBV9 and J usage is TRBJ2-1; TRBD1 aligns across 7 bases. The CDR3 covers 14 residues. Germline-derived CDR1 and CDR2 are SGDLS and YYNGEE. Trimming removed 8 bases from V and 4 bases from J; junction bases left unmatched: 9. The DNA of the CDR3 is TGTGCCAGTAACAGGGGTCGAGGGTACAATGAGCAGTTCTTC. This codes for CASNRGRGYNEQFF. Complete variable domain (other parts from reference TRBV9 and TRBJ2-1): DSGVTQTPKHLITATGQRVTLRCSPRSGDLSVYWYQQSLDQGLQFLIQYYNGEERAKGNILERFSAQQFPDLHSELNLSSLELGDSALYFCASNRGRGYNEQFFGPGTRLTVL.

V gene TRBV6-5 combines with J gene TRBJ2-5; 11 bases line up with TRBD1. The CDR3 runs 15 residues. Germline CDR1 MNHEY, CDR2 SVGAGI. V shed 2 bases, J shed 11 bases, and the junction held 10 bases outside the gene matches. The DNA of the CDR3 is TGTGCCAGCAGTTACGCGGGACAGGGGGGGGGTGAGCAGTACTTC. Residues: CASSYAGQGGGEQYF.

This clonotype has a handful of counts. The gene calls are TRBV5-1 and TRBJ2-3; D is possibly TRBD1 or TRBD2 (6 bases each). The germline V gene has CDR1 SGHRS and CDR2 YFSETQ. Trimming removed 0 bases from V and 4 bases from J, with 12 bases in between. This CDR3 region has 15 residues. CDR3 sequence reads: CASSLEGGGADTQYF. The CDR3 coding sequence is TGCGCCAGCAGCTTGGAAGGGGGAGGCGCAGATACGCAGTATTTT.

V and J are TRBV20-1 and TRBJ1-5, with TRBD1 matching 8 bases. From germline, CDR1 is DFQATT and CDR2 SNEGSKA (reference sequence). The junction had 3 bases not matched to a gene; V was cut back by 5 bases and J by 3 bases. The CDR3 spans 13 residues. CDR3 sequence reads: CSAETGDNQPQHF. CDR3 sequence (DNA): TGCAGTGCTGAGACAGGGGACAATCAGCCCCAGCATTTT.

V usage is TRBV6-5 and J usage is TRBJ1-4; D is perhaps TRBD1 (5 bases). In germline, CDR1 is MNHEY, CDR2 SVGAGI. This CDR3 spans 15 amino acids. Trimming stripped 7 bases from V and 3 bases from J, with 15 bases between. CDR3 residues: CASTANGGPNEKLFF. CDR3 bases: TGTGCCAGCACCGCCAACGGGGGACCTAATGAAAAACTGTTTTTT.

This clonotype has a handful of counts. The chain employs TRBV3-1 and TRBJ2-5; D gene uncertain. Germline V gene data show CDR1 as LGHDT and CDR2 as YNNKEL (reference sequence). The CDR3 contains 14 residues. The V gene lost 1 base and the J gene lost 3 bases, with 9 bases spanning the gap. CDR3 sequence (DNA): TGTGCCAGCAGCCAAGTGAGCATTAAAGAGACCCAGTACTTC. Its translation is CASSQVSIKETQYF.

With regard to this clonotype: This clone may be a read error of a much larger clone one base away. CDR3 region: CSVDGTDAGFTF. The CDR3 coding sequence is TGCAGCGTCGACGGGACAGATGCTGGCTTCACCTTC. This chain links TRBV29-1 with TRBJ1-2; 7 bases fit TRBD1. This CDR3 region has 12 residues. Germline CDR1 SQVTM, CDR2 ANQGSEA.

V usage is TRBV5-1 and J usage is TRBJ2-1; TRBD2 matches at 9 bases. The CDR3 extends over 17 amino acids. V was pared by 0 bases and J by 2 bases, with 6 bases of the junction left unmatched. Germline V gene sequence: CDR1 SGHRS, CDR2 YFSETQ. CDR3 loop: CASSLASLAGPYNEQFF. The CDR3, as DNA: TGCGCCAGCAGCTTGGCCAGTCTAGCGGGACCCTACAATGAGCAGTTCTTC.

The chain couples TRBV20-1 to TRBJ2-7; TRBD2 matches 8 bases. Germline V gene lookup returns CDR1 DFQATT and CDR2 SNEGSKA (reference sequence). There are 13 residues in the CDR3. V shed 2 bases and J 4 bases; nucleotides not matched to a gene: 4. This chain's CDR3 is CSARRGLAYEQYF. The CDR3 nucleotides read TGCAGTGCTAGACGCGGACTAGCTTACGAGCAGTACTTC.

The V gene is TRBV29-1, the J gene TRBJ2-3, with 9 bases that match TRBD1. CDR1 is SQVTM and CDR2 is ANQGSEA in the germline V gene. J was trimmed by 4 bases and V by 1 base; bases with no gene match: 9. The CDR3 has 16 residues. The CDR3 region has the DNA TGCAGCGTTGAAGTGGGGACAGGGATGGTTGCAGATACGCAGTATTTT. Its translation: CSVEVGTGMVADTQYF.

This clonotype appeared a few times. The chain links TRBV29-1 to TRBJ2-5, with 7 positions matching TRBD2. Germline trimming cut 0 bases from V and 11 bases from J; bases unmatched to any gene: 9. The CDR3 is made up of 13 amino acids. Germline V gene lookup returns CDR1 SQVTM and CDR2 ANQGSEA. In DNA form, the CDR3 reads TGCAGCGTTGAAGAGGGGGGGTATGGGGAGCAGTACTTC. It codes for CSVEEGGYGEQYF.

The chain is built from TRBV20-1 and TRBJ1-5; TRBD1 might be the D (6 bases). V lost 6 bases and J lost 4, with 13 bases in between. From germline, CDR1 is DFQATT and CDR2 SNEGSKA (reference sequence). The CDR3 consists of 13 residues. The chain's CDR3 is CSALDSINQPQHF. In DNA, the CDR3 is TGCAGTGCCCTGGACAGTATTAATCAGCCCCAGCATTTT.

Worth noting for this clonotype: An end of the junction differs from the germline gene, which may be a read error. Here the CDR3 DNA reads TGTGCCAGCAGCCAACGATCTAGGGTAGTAGACAATGAGCTGTTCTTC. It codes for CASSQRSRVVDNELFF. V and J are TRBV7-3 and TRBJ2-1; no clear D. From germline, CDR1 is SGHTA and CDR2 FQGTGA. The CDR3 length is 16 residues. The variable domain in full, completed from reference TRBV7-3 and TRBJ2-1, reads GAGVSQTPSNKVTEKGKYVELRCDPISGHTALYWYRQSLGQGPEFLIYFQGTGAADDSGLPNDRFFAVRPEGSVSTLKIQRTERGDSAVYLCASSQRSRVVDNELFFGPGTRLTVL.

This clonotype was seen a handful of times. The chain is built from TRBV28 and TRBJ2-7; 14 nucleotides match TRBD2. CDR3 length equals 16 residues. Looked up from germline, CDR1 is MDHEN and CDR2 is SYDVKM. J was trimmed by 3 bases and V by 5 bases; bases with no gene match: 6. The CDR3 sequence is CASSQGLAGDGYEQYF. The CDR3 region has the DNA TGTGCCAGCAGTCAGGGACTAGCGGGAGATGGCTACGAGCAGTACTTC. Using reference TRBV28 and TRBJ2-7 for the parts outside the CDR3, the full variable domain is DVKVTQSSRYLVKRTGEKVFLECVQDMDHENMFWYRQDPGLGLRLIYFSYDVKMKEKGDIPEGYSVSREKKERFSLILESASTNQTSMYLCASSQGLAGDGYEQYFGPGTRLTVT.

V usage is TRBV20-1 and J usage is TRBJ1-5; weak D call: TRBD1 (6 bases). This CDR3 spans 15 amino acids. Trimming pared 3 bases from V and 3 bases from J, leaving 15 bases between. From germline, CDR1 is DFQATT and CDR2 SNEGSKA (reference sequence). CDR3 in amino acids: CSARGAWGNNQPQHF. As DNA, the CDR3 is TGCAGTGCTAGGGGGGCGTGGGGGAACAATCAGCCCCAGCATTTT.